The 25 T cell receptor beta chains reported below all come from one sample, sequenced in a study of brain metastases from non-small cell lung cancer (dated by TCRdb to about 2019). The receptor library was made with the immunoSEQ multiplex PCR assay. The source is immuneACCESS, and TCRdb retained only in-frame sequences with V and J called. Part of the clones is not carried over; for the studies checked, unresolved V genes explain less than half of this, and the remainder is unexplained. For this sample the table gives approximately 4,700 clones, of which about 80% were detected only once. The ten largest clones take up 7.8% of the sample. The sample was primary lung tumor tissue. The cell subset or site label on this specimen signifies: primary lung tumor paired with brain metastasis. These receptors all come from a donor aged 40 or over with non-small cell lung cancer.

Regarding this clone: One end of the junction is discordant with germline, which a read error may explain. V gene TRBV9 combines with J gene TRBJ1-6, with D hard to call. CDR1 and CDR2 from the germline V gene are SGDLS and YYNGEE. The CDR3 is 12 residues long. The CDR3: CASSVYGSSLHF. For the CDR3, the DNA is TGTGCCAGCAGCGTCTATGGTTCATCCCTCCACTTT. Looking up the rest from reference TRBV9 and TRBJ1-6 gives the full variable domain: DSGVTQTPKHLITATGQRVTLRCSPRSGDLSVYWYQQSLDQGLQFLIQYYNGEERAKGNILERFSAQQFPDLHSELNLSSLELGDSALYFCASSVYGSSLHFGNGTRLTVT.

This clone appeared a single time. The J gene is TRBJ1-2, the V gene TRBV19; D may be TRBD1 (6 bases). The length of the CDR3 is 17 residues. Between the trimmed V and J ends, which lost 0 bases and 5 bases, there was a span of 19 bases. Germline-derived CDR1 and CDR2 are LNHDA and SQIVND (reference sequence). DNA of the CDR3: TGTGCCAGTAGTATAGATCTTGAAACAGGGAAAAAATATGGCTACACCTTC. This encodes CASSIDLETGKKYGYTF.

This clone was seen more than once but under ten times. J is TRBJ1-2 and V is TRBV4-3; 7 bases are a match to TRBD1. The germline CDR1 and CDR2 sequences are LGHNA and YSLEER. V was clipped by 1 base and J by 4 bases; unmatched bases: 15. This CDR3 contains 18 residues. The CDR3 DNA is TGCGCCAGCAGCCAAGGGGGTGCAGGGGGAAGTTATGTCTATGGCTACACCTTC. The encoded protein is CASSQGGAGGSYVYGYTF.

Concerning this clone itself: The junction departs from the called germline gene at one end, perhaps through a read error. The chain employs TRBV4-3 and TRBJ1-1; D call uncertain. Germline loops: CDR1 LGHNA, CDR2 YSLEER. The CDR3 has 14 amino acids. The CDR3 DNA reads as TGCGCCAACAGCCAAGATCAGCTAACCACTGAAGCTTTCTTT. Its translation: CANSQDQLTTEAFF.

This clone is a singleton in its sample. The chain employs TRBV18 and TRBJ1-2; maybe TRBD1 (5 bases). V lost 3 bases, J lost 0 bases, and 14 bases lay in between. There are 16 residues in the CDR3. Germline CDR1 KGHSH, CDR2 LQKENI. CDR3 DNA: TGTGCCAGCTCACCCACCGGGACCGCACCTAACTATGGCTACACCTTC. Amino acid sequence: CASSPTGTAPNYGYTF.

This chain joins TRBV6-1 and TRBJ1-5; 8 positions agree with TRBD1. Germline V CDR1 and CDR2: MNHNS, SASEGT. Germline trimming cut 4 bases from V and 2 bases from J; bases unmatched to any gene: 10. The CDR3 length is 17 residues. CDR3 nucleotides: TGTGCCAGCAGTGGCGGACAGGGCAAGGGTGGCAATCAGCCCCAGCATTTT. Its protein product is CASSGGQGKGGNQPQHF.

The CDR3 nucleotides read TGTGCCAGCAGTGATGGGGGACAGGGGAACACTGAAGCTTTCTTT. Residues: CASSDGGQGNTEAFF. The chain joins TRBV6-1 to TRBJ1-1; 9 nucleotides line up with TRBD1. CDR1 is MNHNS and CDR2 is SASEGT in the germline V gene. J lost 1 base, V lost 3 bases, and 3 bases had no gene match. There are 15 residues in the CDR3.

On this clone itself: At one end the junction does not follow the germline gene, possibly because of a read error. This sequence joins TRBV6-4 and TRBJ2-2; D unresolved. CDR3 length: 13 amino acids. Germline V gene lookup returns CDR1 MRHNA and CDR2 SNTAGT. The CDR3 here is CANSDHDTGELFF. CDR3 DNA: TGTGCCAACAGTGACCACGACACCGGGGAGCTGTTTTTT.

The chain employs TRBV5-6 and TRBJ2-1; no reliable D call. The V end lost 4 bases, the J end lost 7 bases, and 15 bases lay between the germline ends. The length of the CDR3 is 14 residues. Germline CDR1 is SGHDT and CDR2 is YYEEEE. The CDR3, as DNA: TGTGCCAGCAGCGGAGCGCGACAAATGAATGAGCAGTTCTTC. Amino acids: CASSGARQMNEQFF.

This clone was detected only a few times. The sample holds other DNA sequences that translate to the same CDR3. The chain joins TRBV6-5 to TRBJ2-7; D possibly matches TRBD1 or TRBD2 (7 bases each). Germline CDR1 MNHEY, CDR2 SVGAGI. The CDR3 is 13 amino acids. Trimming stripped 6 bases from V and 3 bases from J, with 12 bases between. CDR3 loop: CASSQGGVYEQYV. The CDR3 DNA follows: TGTGCCAGCAGCCAGGGGGGGGTCTACGAGCAGTACGTC.

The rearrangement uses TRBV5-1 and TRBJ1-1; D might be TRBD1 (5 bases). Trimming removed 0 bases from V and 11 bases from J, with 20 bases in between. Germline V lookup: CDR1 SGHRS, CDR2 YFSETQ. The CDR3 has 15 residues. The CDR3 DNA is TGCGCCAGCAGCTTGGATCTGGGGACTCCCAGGGTGGCTTTCTTT. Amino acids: CASSLDLGTPRVAFF.

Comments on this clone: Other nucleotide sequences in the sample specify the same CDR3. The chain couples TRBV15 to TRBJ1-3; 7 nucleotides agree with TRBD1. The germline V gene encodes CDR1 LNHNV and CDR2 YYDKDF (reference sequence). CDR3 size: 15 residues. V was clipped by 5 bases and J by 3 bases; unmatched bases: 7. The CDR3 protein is CATSPDRADGNTIYF. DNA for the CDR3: TGTGCCACCAGCCCCGACAGGGCAGATGGAAACACCATATATTTT.

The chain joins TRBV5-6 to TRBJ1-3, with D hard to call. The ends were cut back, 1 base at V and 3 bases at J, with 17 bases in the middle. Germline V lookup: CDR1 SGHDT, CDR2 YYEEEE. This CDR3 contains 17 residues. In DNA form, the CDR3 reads TGTGCCAGCAGCTTGATCCGCCAGCGAAGGGATGGAAACACCATATATTTT. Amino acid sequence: CASSLIRQRRDGNTIYF.

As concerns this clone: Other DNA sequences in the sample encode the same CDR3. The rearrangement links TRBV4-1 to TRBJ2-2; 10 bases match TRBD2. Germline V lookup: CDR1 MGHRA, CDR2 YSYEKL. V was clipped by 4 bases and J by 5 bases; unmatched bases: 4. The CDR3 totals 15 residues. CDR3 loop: CASSPSGGGTGELFF. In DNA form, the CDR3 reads TGCGCCAGCAGCCCCAGCGGGGGGGGAACCGGGGAGCTGTTTTTT.

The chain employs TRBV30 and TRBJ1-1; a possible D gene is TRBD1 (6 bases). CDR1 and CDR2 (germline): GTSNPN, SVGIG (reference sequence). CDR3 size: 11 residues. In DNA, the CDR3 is TGTGCTTGCACTAGGGGGACTGAAGCTTTCTTT. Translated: CACTRGTEAFF.

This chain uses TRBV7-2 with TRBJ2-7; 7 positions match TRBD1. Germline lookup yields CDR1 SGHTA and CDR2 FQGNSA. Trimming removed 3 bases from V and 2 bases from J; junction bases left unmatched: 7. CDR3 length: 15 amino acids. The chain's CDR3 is CASSFDPTGTYEQYV. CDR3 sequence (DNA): TGTGCCAGCAGCTTTGATCCGACAGGGACCTACGAGCAGTACGTC.

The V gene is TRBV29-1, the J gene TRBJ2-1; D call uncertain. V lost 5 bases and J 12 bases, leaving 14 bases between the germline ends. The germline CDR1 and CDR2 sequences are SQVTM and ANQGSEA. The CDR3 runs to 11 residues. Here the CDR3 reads CSVRPQAGQFF. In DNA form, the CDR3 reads TGCAGCGTTCGACCTCAGGCAGGGCAGTTCTTC.

The CDR3 DNA reads as TGCGCCAGCAGCTTGGGGGGAGGAGAGACCCAGTACTTC. The encoded protein is CASSLGGGETQYF. The genes are TRBV5-1 and TRBJ2-5; possibly TRBD2 for D (6 bases). The germline gives CDR1 SGHRS, CDR2 YFSETQ. The V and J ends lost 0 bases and 4 bases respectively, with 7 bases between them. This CDR3 spans 13 amino acids. The full variable domain, with the rest looked up from reference TRBV5-1 and TRBJ2-5, is KAGVTQTPRYLIKTRGQQVTLSCSPISGHRSVSWYQQTPGQGLQFLFEYFSETQRNKGNFPGRFSGRQFSNSRSEMNVSTLELGDSALYLCASSLGGGETQYFGPGTRLLVL.

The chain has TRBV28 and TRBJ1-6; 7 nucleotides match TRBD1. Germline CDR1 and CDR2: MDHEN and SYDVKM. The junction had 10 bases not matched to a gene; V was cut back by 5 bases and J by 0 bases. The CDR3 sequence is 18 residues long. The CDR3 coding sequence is TGTGCCAGCAGTCTCGGGGCCTCAGGGGGCTCCTATAATTCACCCCTCCACTTT. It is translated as CASSLGASGGSYNSPLHF. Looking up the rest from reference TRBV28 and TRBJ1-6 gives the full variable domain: DVKVTQSSRYLVKRTGEKVFLECVQDMDHENMFWYRQDPGLGLRLIYFSYDVKMKEKGDIPEGYSVSREKKERFSLILESASTNQTSMYLCASSLGASGGSYNSPLHFGNGTRLTVT.

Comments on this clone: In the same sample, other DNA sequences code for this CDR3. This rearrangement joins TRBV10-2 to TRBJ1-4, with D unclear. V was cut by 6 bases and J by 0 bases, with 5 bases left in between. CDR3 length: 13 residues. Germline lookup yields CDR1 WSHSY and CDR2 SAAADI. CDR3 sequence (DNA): TGCGCCAGCAGGGGCGCAACTAATGAAAAACTGTTTTTT. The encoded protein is CASRGATNEKLFF.

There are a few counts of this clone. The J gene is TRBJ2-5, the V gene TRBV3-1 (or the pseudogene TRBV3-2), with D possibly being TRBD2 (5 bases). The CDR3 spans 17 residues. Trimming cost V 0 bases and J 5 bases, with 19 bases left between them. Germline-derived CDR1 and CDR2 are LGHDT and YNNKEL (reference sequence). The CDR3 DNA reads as TGTGCCAGCAGCCAAGATCCTTCGAAGGGCGTAGCGGAGACCCAGTACTTC. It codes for CASSQDPSKGVAETQYF.

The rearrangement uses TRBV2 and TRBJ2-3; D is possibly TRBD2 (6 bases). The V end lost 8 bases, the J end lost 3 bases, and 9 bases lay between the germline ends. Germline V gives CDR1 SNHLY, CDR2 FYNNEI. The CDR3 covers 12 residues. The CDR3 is CASSRETDTQYF. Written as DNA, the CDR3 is TGTGCCAGCTCCCGGGAGACAGATACGCAGTATTTT.

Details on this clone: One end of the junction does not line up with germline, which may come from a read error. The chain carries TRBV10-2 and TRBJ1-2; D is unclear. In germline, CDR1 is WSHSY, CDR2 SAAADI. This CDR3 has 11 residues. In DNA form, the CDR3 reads TGCGCCAGCAGCTCGTGGAGTGGCTACACTTTC. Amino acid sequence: CASSSWSGYTF.

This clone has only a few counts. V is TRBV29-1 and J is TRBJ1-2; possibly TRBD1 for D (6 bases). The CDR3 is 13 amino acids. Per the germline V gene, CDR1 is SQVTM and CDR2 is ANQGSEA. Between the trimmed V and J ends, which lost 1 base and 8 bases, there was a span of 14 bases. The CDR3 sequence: CSVEATRGRGYTF. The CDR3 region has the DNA TGCAGCGTTGAAGCGACCAGGGGCCGGGGCTACACCTTC.

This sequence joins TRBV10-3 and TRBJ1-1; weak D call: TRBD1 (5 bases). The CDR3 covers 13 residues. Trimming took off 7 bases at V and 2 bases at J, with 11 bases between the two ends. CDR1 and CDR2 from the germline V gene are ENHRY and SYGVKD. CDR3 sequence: CAINQGPNTEAFF. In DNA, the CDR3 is TGTGCCATCAATCAGGGCCCTAACACTGAAGCTTTCTTT.